These 21 T cell receptor beta chains were sequenced from one sample in a study of CD8 T cells in Susac syndrome. The RNA input was roughly 0.45 to 1 ug, and it was reverse transcribed with random hexamers. TCRdb re-called the immunoSEQ multiplex PCR reads through MiXCR, storing one row per CDR3 protein. The repertoire holds 70,000 to 95,000 distinct CDR3 sequences, with 94% as singletons. The source material was CD8+ T cells from PBMCs. The receptor source for this set is a human donor with Susac syndrome.

CDR3 nucleotides: TGTGCCAGCAGTTACCAAGATGGGATGGCCTACGAGCAGTACTTC. This translates into CASSYQDGMAYEQYF. The chain carries TRBV6-5 and TRBJ2-7; D uncertain. Trimming removed 2 bases at V and 2 bases at J, with 13 bases between. CDR1 and CDR2 from the germline V gene are MNHEY and SVGAGI. The CDR3 has 15 residues.

This clonotype was observed a few times. This rearrangement joins TRBV29-1 to TRBJ2-1; 11 bases fit TRBD2. CDR3 length: 14 amino acids. Germline CDR1 and CDR2: SQVTM and ANQGSEA. The V and J ends lost 2 bases and 5 bases, in that order; junction bases with no gene match: 2. The CDR3 bases are TGCAGCGTTGAAAGACTAGCGGGAAACAATGAGCAGTTCTTC. It yields the protein CSVERLAGNNEQFF.

The V gene is TRBV30, the J gene TRBJ2-7; 12 bases match TRBD2. The CDR3 runs to 14 residues. CDR1 and CDR2 from the germline V gene are GTSNPN and SVGIG (reference sequence). The J segment lost 3 bases and the V segment lost 8 bases, leaving 8 bases of the junction unmatched. The CDR3 is CAGSTSGSHYEQYF. The CDR3 DNA reads TGTGCCGGGTCGACTAGCGGGAGTCACTACGAGCAGTACTTC.

The rearrangement uses TRBV5-6 and TRBJ1-6; 7 nucleotides match TRBD1. Trimming took 4 bases from V and 7 from J; bases not matched to a gene: 5. CDR1 and CDR2 (germline): SGHDT, YYEEEE. The CDR3 consists of 14 residues. In nucleotides, the CDR3 is TGTGCCAGCAGCGTACTACAGGGGAATTCACCCCTCCACTTT. Translated, it gives CASSVLQGNSPLHF.

This clonotype was seen a few times. This rearrangement joins TRBV4-3 to TRBJ2-7, with TRBD2 matching 10 bases. The V gene end was trimmed by 1 base and the J gene end by 3 bases; junction bases not matched to a gene: 3. Germline CDR1 LGHNA, CDR2 YSLEER. The CDR3 sequence is 15 residues long. CDR3 coding DNA: TGCGCCAGCAGCCAAGTCCTAGCGGGAGACTACGAGCAGTACTTC. Encoded protein: CASSQVLAGDYEQYF.

This CDR3 reads CASRARRGSTGELFF. Written as DNA, the CDR3 is TGTGCCAGCAGAGCAAGGAGGGGCAGCACCGGGGAGCTGTTTTTT. The rearrangement joins TRBV4-2 to TRBJ2-2; tentatively, D is TRBD2 (6 bases). The germline V gene has CDR1 LGHNA and CDR2 YNFKEQ. The CDR3 runs to 15 residues. V was pared by 6 bases and J by 4 bases, with 15 bases between.

J is TRBJ2-7 and V is TRBV7-8; D gene unclear. Germline CDR1 and CDR2: SGHVS and FQNEAQ. This CDR3 has 15 residues. V shed 4 bases and J shed 0 bases, with 13 bases lying between them. CDR3: CASSSLDGGSYEQYF. The CDR3 nucleotides are TGTGCCAGCAGCTCCTTGGACGGTGGCTCCTACGAGCAGTACTTC.

The chain has TRBV7-9 and TRBJ2-5, with D tentatively TRBD1 or TRBD2 (6 bases each). V was pared by 8 bases and J by 3 bases, with 16 bases between. Germline CDR1 is SEHNR and CDR2 is FQNEAQ (reference sequence). There are 14 residues in the CDR3. CDR3 sequence: CASSSPGAEETQYF. DNA for the CDR3: TGTGCCAGCTCGTCCCCGGGGGCAGAAGAGACCCAGTACTTC. Looking up the rest from reference TRBV7-9 and TRBJ2-5 gives the full variable domain: DTGVSQNPRHKITKRGQNVTFRCDPISEHNRLYWYRQTLGQGPEFLTYFQNEAQLEKSRLLSDRFSAERPKGSFSTLEIQRTEQGDSAMYLCASSSPGAEETQYFGPGTRLLVL.

The chain links TRBV12-3 or TRBV12-4 to TRBJ1-2; possible D gene TRBD1, 6 bases. Trimming stripped 4 bases from V and 12 bases from J, with 15 bases between. This CDR3 contains 12 residues. The chain's CDR3 is CASSSGAGSDTF. In DNA, the CDR3 is TGTGCCAGCAGTTCGGGGGCAGGATCTGACACCTTC.

This chain links TRBV7-9 with TRBJ2-5, with 11 bases aligning to TRBD1. The trim removed 3 bases at V and 5 bases at J, leaving 5 bases unmatched. CDR3 length: 15 amino acids. Germline V gene sequence: CDR1 SEHNR, CDR2 FQNEAQ (reference sequence). The CDR3 is CASSFADRGHETQYF. CDR3 DNA: TGTGCCAGCAGCTTTGCGGACAGGGGGCATGAGACCCAGTACTTC.

V usage is TRBV5-1 and J usage is TRBJ2-7; TRBD2 is a possible D gene (6 bases). The CDR3 has 16 amino acids. The ends were cut back, 2 bases at V and 0 bases at J, with 15 bases in the middle. CDR1 is SGHRS and CDR2 is YFSETQ in the germline V gene. The CDR3 DNA follows: TGCGCCAGCAGCTTAAACCGGGACGGGAGCTCCTACGAGCAGTACTTC. It is translated as CASSLNRDGSSYEQYF.

The V gene is TRBV4-2, the J gene TRBJ1-1; 7 bases are shared with TRBD1. The germline gives CDR1 LGHNA, CDR2 YNFKEQ. Trimming cost V 2 bases and J 2 bases; bases outside gene matches: 5. The CDR3 is 15 residues long. The CDR3 DNA is TGTGCCAGCAGCCAAAGACAGGGTGAAAACACTGAAGCTTTCTTT. This gives the protein CASSQRQGENTEAFF.

V and J are TRBV12-3 or TRBV12-4 and TRBJ2-7; TRBD2 matches 11 bases. The CDR3 length is 14 residues. Trimming at V came to 5 bases and at J to 4 bases, leaving 4 bases not matched to a gene. DNA of the CDR3: TGTGCCAGCAGTCCCACTAGCGGGGGATACGAGCAGTACTTC. Its translation: CASSPTSGGYEQYF.

V is TRBV28 and J is TRBJ2-2; D may be TRBD2 (5 bases). V was pared by 6 bases and J by 2 bases, with 25 bases between. The CDR3 has 19 residues. The germline CDR1 and CDR2 sequences are MDHEN and SYDVKM. The CDR3 sequence: CASSLFLAANVDNTGELFF. The CDR3 DNA reads as TGTGCCAGCAGCCTGTTCCTAGCCGCAAACGTAGATAACACCGGGGAGCTGTTTTTT. Full variable domain (rest looked up from reference TRBV28 and TRBJ2-2): DVKVTQSSRYLVKRTGEKVFLECVQDMDHENMFWYRQDPGLGLRLIYFSYDVKMKEKGDIPEGYSVSREKKERFSLILESASTNQTSMYLCASSLFLAANVDNTGELFFGEGSRLTVL.

V usage is TRBV12-3 or TRBV12-4 and J usage is TRBJ2-1; TRBD1 matches 7 bases. J was trimmed by 3 bases and V by 8 bases; bases with no gene match: 7. There are 14 residues in the CDR3. The CDR3 sequence is CASQFRDSYNEQFF. DNA for the CDR3: TGTGCCAGCCAGTTCCGGGACAGCTACAATGAGCAGTTCTTC.

This chain joins TRBV20-1 and TRBJ2-1; 10 bases match TRBD2. Unmatched junction bases numbered 5, after V lost 6 bases and J lost 3 bases. The CDR3 consists of 14 residues. The germline CDR1 and CDR2 sequences are DFQATT and SNEGSKA (reference sequence). Here the CDR3 reads CSAPLAGDYNEQFF. The CDR3 region has the DNA TGCAGTGCACCCCTAGCGGGGGACTACAATGAGCAGTTCTTC.

V is TRBV11-2 and J is TRBJ1-1; D may be TRBD1 (6 bases). Germline loops: CDR1 SGHAT, CDR2 FQNNGV. Deletions cut 6 bases from V and 6 bases from J, with 11 bases between. This CDR3 contains 12 residues. The CDR3 DNA reads as TGTGCCAGCAGTTCCCGGGGGCCTGAAGCTTTCTTT. Its protein product is CASSSRGPEAFF.

This chain connects TRBV7-9 to TRBJ1-2; D is uncertain. CDR3 length equals 14 residues. Trimming cost V 3 bases and J 3 bases, with 11 bases left between them. Germline lookup yields CDR1 SEHNR and CDR2 FQNEAQ (reference sequence). The CDR3 here is CASSFSQEDYGYTF. The CDR3 nucleotides read TGTGCCAGCAGCTTTTCGCAAGAAGACTATGGCTACACCTTC.

The chain links TRBV6-5 to TRBJ2-1; 12 positions match TRBD2. The junction had 6 bases not matched to a gene; V was cut back by 2 bases and J by 7 bases. The CDR3 spans 16 residues. In germline, CDR1 is MNHEY, CDR2 SVGAGI. CDR3 residues: CASSYIWLAGGNEQFF. The DNA of the CDR3 is TGTGCCAGCAGTTACATCTGGCTAGCGGGAGGGAATGAGCAGTTCTTC.

This chain links TRBV12-3 or TRBV12-4 with TRBJ2-5, with no clear D. The CDR3 is made up of 11 amino acids. The V gene lost 6 bases and the J gene lost 5 bases, with 7 bases spanning the gap. CDR3 nucleotides: TGTGCCAGCAGGGATGAGGAGACCCAGTACTTC. This encodes CASRDEETQYF.

The rearrangement joins TRBV6-5 to TRBJ1-6; TRBD1 matches at 7 bases. The germline V gene encodes CDR1 MNHEY and CDR2 SVGAGI. The trim removed 6 bases at V and 0 bases at J, leaving 2 bases unmatched. The CDR3 spans 15 residues. This CDR3 is CASRTGSSYNSPLHF. In DNA, the CDR3 is TGTGCCAGCAGGACAGGGAGCTCCTATAATTCACCCCTCCACTTT.